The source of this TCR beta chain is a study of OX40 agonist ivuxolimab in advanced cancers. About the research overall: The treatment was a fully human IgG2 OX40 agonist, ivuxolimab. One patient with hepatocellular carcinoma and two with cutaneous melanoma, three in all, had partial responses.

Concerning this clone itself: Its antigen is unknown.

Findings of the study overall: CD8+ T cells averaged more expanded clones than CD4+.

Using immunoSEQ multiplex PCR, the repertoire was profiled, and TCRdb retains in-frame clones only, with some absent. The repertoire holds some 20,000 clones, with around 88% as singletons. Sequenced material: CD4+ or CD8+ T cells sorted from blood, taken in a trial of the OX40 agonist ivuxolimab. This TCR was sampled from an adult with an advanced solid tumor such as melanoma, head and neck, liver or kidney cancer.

The CDR3 DNA reads as TGTGCCAGCAGCTTGTGGGGGGCAGGCCGTGGTGATGGCTACACCTTC. As protein: CASSLWGAGRGDGYTF. V and J are TRBV5-6 and TRBJ1-2, with a possible D match to TRBD1 (6 bases). Germline CDR1 and CDR2: SGHDT and YYEEEE. CDR3 size: 16 residues. V shed 1 base and J shed 6 bases, with 19 bases lying between them.